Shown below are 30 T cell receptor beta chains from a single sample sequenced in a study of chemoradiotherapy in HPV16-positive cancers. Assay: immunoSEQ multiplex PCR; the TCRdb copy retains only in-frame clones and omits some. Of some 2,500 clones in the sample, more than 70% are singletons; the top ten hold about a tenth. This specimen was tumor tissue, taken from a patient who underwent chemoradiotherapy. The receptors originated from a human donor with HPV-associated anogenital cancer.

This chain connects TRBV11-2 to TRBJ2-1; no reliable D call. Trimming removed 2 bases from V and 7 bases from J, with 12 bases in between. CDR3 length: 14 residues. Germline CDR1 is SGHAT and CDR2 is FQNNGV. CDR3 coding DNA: TGTGCCAGCAGCTTATCCGCCAGATCGAATGAGCAGTTCTTC. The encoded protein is CASSLSARSNEQFF.

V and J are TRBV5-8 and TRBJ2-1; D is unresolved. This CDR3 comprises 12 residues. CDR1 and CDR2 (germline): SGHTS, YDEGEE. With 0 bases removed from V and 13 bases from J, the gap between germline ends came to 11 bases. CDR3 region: CASSLGGRVQFF. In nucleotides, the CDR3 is TGTGCCAGCAGCTTGGGTGGTAGGGTACAGTTCTTC.

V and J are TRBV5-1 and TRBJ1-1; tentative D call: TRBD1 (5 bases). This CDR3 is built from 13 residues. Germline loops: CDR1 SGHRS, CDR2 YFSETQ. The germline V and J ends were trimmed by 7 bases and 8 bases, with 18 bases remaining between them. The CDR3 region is CASAPQGMGEAFF. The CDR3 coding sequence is TGCGCCAGCGCTCCCCAGGGTATGGGGGAAGCTTTCTTT.

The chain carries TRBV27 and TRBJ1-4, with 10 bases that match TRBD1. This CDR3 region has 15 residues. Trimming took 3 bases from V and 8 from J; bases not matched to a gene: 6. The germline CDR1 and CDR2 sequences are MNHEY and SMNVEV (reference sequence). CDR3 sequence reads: CASSFYGTGEEKLFF. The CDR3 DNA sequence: TGTGCCAGCAGTTTCTACGGGACAGGGGAAGAAAAACTGTTTTTT. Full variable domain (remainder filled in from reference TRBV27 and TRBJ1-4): EAQVTQNPRYLITVTGKKLTVTCSQNMNHEYMSWYRQDPGLGLRQIYYSMNVEVTDKGDVPEGYKVSRKEKRNFPLILESPSPNQTSLYFCASSFYGTGEEKLFFGSGTQLSVL.

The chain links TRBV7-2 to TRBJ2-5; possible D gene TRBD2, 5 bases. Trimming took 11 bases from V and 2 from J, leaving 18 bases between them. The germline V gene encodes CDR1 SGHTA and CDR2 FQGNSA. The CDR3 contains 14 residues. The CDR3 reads CAGKADRNQETQYF. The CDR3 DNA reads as TGTGCCGGTAAAGCGGACCGCAATCAAGAGACCCAGTACTTC.

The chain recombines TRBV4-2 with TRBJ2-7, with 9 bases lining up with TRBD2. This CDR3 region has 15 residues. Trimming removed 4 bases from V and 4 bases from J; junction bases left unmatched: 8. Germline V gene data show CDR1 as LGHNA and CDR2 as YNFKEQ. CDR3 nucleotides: TGTGCCAGCAGCCTCACGGGCGGGAGGGATTACGAGCAGTACTTC. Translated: CASSLTGGRDYEQYF.

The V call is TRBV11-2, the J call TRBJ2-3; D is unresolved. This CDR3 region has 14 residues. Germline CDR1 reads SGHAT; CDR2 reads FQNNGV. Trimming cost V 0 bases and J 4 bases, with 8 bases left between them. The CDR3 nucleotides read TGTGCCAGCAGCTTAGAGCAGACGGCAGATACGCAGTATTTT. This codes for CASSLEQTADTQYF.

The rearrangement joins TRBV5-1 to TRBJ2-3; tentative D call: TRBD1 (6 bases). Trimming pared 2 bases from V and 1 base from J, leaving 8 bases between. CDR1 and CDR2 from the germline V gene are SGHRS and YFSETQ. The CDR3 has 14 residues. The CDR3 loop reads CASSLSGGTDTQYF. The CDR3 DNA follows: TGCGCCAGCAGCTTATCAGGGGGCACAGATACGCAGTATTTT.

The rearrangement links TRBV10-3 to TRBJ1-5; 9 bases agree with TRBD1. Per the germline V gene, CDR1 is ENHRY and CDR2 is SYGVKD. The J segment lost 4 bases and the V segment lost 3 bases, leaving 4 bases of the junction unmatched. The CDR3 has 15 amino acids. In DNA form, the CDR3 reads TGTGCCATCAGTGACCTAGGACAGGGGAATCAGCCCCAGCATTTT. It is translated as CAISDLGQGNQPQHF.

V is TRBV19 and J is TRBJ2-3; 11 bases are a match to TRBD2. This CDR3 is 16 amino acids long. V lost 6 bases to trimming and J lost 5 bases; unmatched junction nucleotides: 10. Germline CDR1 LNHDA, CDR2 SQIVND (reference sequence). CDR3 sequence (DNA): TGTGCCAGTAGAGAGCTAGCGGGAGGAGGAGGAGATACGCAGTATTTT. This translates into CASRELAGGGGDTQYF. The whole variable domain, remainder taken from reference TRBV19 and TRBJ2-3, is DGGITQSPKYLFRKEGQNVTLSCEQNLNHDAMYWYRQDPGQGLRLIYYSQIVNDFQKGDIAEGYSVSREKKESFPLTVTSAQKNPTAFYLCASRELAGGGGDTQYFGPGTRLTVL.

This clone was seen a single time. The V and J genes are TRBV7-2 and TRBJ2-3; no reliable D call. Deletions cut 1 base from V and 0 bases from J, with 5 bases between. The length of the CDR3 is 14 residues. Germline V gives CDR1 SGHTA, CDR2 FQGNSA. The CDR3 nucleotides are TGTGCCAGCAGCTTAGACGGGAGCACAGATACGCAGTATTTT. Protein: CASSLDGSTDTQYF.

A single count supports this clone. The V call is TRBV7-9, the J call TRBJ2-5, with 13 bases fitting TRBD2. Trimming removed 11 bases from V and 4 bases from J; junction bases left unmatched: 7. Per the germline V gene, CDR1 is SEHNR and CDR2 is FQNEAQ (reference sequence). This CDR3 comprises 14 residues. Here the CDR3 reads CAGGLAGVIETQYF. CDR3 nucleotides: TGTGCCGGCGGACTAGCGGGAGTCATAGAGACCCAGTACTTC.

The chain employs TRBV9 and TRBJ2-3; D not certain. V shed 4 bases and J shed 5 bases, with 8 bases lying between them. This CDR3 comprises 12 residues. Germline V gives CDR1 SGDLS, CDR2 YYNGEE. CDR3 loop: CASSPSRDTQYF. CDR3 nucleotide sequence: TGTGCCAGCAGCCCCTCACGAGATACGCAGTATTTT.

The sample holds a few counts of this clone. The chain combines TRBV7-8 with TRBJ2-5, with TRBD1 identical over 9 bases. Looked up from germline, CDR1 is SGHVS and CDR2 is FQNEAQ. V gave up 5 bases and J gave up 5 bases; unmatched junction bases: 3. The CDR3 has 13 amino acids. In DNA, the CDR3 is TGTGCCAGCAGCGGAGACAGGGGGGAGACCCAGTACTTC. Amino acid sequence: CASSGDRGETQYF.

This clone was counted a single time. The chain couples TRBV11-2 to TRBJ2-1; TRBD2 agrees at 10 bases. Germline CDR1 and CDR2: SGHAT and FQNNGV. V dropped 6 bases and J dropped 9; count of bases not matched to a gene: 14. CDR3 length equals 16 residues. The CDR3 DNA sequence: TGTGCCAGCAGTTCACTAGCGGGATCGGGGATTGGTGAGCAGTTCTTC. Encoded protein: CASSSLAGSGIGEQFF.

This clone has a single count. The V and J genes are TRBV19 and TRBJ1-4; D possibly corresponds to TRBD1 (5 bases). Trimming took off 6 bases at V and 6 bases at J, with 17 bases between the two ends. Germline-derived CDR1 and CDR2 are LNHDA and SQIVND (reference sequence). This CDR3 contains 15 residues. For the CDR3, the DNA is TGTGCCAGTAGACCCAGGGACGGTGGATATGAAAAACTGTTTTTT. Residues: CASRPRDGGYEKLFF.

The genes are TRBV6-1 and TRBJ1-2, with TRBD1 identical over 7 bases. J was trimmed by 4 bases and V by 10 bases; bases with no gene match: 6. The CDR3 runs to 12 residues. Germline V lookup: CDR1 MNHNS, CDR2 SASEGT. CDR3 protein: CAILGQFYGYTF. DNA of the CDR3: TGTGCCATCCTGGGACAGTTCTATGGCTACACCTTC.

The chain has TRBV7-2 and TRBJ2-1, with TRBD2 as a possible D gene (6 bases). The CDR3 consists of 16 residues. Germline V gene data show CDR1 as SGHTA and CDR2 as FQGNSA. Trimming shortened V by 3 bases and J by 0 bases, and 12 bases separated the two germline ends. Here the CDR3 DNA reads TGTGCCAGCAGCTTCCAGGGAGGCGGCTCCTACAATGAGCAGTTCTTC. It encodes CASSFQGGGSYNEQFF.

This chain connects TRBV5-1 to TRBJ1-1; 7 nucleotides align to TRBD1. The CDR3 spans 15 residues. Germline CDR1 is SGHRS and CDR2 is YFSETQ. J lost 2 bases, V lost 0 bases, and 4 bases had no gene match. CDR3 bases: TGCGCCAGCAGCTTGGGACAGGGACATAACACTGAAGCTTTCTTT. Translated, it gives CASSLGQGHNTEAFF.

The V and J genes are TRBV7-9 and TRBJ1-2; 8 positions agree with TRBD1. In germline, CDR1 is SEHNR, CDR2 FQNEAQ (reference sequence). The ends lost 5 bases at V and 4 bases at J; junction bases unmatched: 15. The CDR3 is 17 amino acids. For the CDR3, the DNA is TGTGCCAGCAGCCAATTACGTCCCGGGACAGGAATCTATGGCTACACCTTC. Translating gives CASSQLRPGTGIYGYTF.

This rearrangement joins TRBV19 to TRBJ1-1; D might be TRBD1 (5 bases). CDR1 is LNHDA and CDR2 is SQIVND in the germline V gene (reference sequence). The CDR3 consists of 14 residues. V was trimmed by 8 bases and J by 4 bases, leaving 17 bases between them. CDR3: CASGGTGIGTEAFF. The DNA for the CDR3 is TGTGCCAGTGGGGGGACGGGAATCGGCACTGAAGCTTTCTTT.

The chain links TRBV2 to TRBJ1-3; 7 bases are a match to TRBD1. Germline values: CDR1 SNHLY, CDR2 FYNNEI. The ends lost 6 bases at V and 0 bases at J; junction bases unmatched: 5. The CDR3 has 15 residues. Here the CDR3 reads CASRGDRSSGNTIYF. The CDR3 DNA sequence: TGTGCCAGCAGGGGGGACAGAAGCTCTGGAAACACCATATATTTT. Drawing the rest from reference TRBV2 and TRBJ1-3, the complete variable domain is EPEVTQTPSHQVTQMGQEVILRCVPISNHLYFYWYRQILGQKVEFLVSFYNNEISEKSEIFDDQFSVERPDGSNFTLKIRSTKLEDSAMYFCASRGDRSSGNTIYFGEGSWLTVV.

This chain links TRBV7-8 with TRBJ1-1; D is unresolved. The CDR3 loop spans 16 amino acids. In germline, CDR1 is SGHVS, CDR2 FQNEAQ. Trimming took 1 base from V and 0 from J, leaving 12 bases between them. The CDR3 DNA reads TGTGCCAGCAGCTTAGGGGTAGCCATGATGAACACTGAAGCTTTCTTT. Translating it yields CASSLGVAMMNTEAFF.

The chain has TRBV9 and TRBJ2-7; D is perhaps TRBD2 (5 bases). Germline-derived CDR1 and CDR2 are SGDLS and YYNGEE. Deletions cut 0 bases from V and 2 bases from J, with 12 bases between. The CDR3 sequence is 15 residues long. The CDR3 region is CASSVGALDTYEQYF. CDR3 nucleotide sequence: TGTGCCAGCAGCGTAGGGGCACTAGACACCTACGAGCAGTACTTC.

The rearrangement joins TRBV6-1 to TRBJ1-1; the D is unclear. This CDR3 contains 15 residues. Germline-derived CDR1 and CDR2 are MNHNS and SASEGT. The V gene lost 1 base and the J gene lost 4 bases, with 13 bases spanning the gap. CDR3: CASSEVYPAGTEAFF. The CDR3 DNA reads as TGTGCCAGCAGTGAAGTTTATCCAGCGGGCACTGAAGCTTTCTTT.

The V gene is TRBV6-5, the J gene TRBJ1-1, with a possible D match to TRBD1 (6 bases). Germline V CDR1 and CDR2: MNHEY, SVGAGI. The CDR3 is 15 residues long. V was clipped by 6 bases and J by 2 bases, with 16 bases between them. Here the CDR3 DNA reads TGTGCCAGCAGAATTAACCCCAGGGGAAACACTGAAGCTTTCTTT. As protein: CASRINPRGNTEAFF.

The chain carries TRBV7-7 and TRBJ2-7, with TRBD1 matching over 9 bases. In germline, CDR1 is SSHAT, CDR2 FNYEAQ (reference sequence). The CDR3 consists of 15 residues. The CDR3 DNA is TGTGCTAGCAGCTTAGGGACAGGGAGCTCCCACGAGCAGTACGTC. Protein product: CASSLGTGSSHEQYV.

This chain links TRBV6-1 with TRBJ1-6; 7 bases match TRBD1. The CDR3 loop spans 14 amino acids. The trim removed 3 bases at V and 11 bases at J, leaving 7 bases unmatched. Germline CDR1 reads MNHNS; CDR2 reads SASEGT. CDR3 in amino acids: CASSEGQPGTPLHF. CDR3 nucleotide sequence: TGTGCCAGCAGTGAGGGACAGCCTGGAACACCCCTCCACTTT.

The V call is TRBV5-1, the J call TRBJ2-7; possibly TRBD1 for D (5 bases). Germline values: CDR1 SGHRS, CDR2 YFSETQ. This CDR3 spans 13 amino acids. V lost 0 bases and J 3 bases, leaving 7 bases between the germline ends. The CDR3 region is CASSLGRDYEQYF. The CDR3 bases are TGCGCCAGCAGCTTGGGCAGGGACTACGAGCAGTACTTC.

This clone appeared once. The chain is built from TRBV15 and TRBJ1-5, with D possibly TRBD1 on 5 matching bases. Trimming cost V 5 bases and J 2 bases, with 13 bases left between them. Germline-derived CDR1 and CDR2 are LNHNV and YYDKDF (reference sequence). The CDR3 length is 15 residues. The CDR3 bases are TGTGCCACCAGCGTTAGGGGACTTGGCAATCAGCCCCAGCATTTT. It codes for CATSVRGLGNQPQHF.